This T cell receptor beta chain originates from a study of T cells of healthy individuals. One entry per CDR3 protein, called by TCRdb with MiXCR from the 5' RACE reads. This sample carries tens of thousands of distinct CDR3 sequences, about 17% of them seen once, and the ten largest clones take approximately 4.7%. This clonotype has only one observation. One end of the junction is discordant with germline, which a read error may explain. The TCR comes from a human donor in good health.

Written as DNA, the CDR3 is TGTGCCAGCAGCCCGGGGGACAGGATCACAGATACGCAGTATTTT. Amino acids: CASSPGDRITDTQYF. The chain carries TRBV5-1 and TRBJ2-3, with TRBD1 identical over 8 bases. Germline V CDR1 and CDR2: SGHRS, YFSETQ. This CDR3 is 15 amino acids long.